This is a list of T cell receptor beta chains from one sample in a study of blood T cells in healthy people across ages. Using its own MiXCR run on the 5' RACE reads, TCRdb lists one record per CDR3 protein. The sample shows roughly 730,000 distinct CDR3 sequences, approximately 53% of them seen only once. What was sequenced was blood. The source is a middle-aged man in good health. CDR3s include the opening cysteine and the closing phenylalanine or tryptophan. The D gene is left open where the match is weak. Clone size is stated in some rows and not others, as once, few, many or a class when expanded.

V gene,J gene,D gene,clone size,CDR3 protein,CDR3 DNA
TRBV5-1,TRBJ2-3,-,few,CASSLPRGDPTDTQYF,TGCGCCAGCAGCCTCCCGAGGGGGGACCCCACAGATACGCAGTATTTT
TRBV7-8,TRBJ2-5,TRBD1,few,CASSLRGQKETQYF,TGTGCCAGCAGCCTCAGGGGGCAGAAAGAGACCCAGTACTTC
TRBV12-3/TRBV12-4,TRBJ1-1,TRBD1,-,CASSPGQQTEAFF,TGTGCCAGCAGTCCGGGACAGCAGACTGAAGCTTTCTTT
TRBV27,TRBJ1-5,-,-,CASSVEARDNQPQHF,TGTGCCAGCAGCGTCGAGGCGCGCGACAATCAGCCCCAGCATTTT
TRBV6-6,TRBJ2-7,TRBD1,once,CASSRDRAVGEQYF,TGTGCCAGCAGTCGCGACAGGGCTGTAGGCGAGCAGTACTTC
TRBV20-1,TRBJ2-1,TRBD2,-,CSARIAGDYNEQFF,TGCAGTGCTAGGATAGCGGGAGATTACAATGAGCAGTTCTTC
TRBV27,TRBJ2-2,-,-,CANSLNTGELFF,TGTGCCAACAGTTTGAACACCGGGGAGCTGTTTTTT
TRBV24-1,TRBJ2-2,-,-,CATSGQALTGELFF,TGTGCCACCAGTGGACAGGCTCTCACCGGGGAGCTGTTTTTT
TRBV6-4,TRBJ2-1,TRBD2,many,CASSDLAGGNEQFF,TGTGCCAGCAGTGACCTAGCGGGAGGGAATGAGCAGTTCTTC
TRBV7-9,TRBJ1-1,TRBD1,-,CASSLRQGVGGTEAFF,TGTGCCAGCAGCTTGCGGCAGGGGGTCGGGGGCACTGAAGCTTTCTTT
TRBV6-2/TRBV6-3,TRBJ1-5,TRBD1,-,CASSIGQGVHQPQHF,TGTGCCAGCAGTATAGGACAGGGGGTACATCAGCCCCAGCATTTT
TRBV7-8,TRBJ2-4,-,few,CASSLASGGGATKNIQYF,TGTGCCAGCAGCTTAGCGTCTGGTGGGGGGGCGACCAAAAACATTCAGTACTTC
TRBV29-1,TRBJ1-1,-,-,CSVREPLLCRAFF,TGCAGCGTTAGGGAACCCTTGTTATGTCGAGCTTTCTTT
TRBV4-3,TRBJ2-1,-,-,CASSQEGLAANEQFF,TGCGCCAGCAGCCAAGAAGGCCTAGCTGCCAATGAGCAGTTCTTC
TRBV5-1,TRBJ1-6,-,-,CASSPDTNNSPLHF,TGCGCCAGCAGCCCGGACACGAATAATTCACCCCTCCACTTT
TRBV27,TRBJ2-7,TRBD1,-,CASSPTTGPRSYERYF,TGTGCCAGCAGTCCGACGACAGGGCCCCGCTCCTACGAGCGGTACTTC
TRBV28,TRBJ1-1,-,-,CASSLRGSITEAFF,TGTGCCAGCAGCCTCCGGGGGTCGATCACTGAAGCTTTCTTT
TRBV29-1,TRBJ2-7,-,-,CSVGNDYEQNF,TGCAGCGTTGGGAATGACTACGAGCAGAACTTC
TRBV3-1,TRBJ1-1,TRBD1,-,CASSPGQGLNTEAFF,TGTGCCAGCAGCCCCGGACAGGGCTTGAACACTGAAGCTTTCTTT
TRBV5-1,TRBJ2-4,TRBD1,-,CASSKGQGKNIQYF,TGCGCCAGCAGCAAAGGACAGGGGAAGAACATTCAGTACTTC